Listed below are T cell receptor beta chains from one sample, sequenced in a study of T cells in Graves' hyperthyroidism and ophthalmopathy. TCRdb used MiXCR to reprocess the multiplex PCR reads, holding one entry per CDR3 protein. The data show hundreds of thousands of distinct CDR3 sequences, 15% to 19% seen once. Sequences were obtained from blood. The receptors were sampled from a woman aged 18-29 years with Graves' hyperthyroidism. The CDR3 runs from the conserved cysteine through the conserved F or W. Fields, in order: CDR3 protein, CDR3 DNA, J gene, clone size, V gene, D gene. D genes are given only for firm matches. Where a row states a size, it is once, few, many or the class of an expanded clone; other rows omit it.

CDR3aa: CASSWTDRDYTEAFF; CDR3nt: TGTGCCAGCAGCTGGACAGACAGGGACTACACTGAAGCTTTCTTT; j_gene: TRBJ1-1; abundance: .; v_gene: TRBV5-5; d_gene: TRBD1
CDR3aa: CASSLGLAPDTQYF; CDR3nt: TGTGCCAGCAGCCTCGGACTAGCACCGGATACGCAGTATTTT; j_gene: TRBJ2-3; abundance: many; v_gene: TRBV7-6; d_gene: TRBD2
CDR3aa: CASSLGLDGPDVDTQYF; CDR3nt: TGTGCTAGCAGCTTAGGATTGGACGGACCAGACGTAGATACGCAGTATTTT; j_gene: TRBJ2-3; abundance: .; v_gene: TRBV7-7; d_gene: .
CDR3aa: CSASDTGGSNTEAFF; CDR3nt: TGCAGTGCTAGTGATACAGGGGGCTCGAACACTGAAGCTTTCTTT; j_gene: TRBJ1-1; abundance: many; v_gene: TRBV20-1; d_gene: TRBD1
CDR3aa: CSARWDSSYGYTF; CDR3nt: TGCAGTGCTAGATGGGACAGCTCTTATGGCTACACCTTC; j_gene: TRBJ1-2; abundance: .; v_gene: TRBV20-1; d_gene: TRBD1
CDR3aa: CASNPGTGNQPQHF; CDR3nt: TGTGCCAGTAACCCCGGGACAGGGAATCAGCCCCAGCATTTT; j_gene: TRBJ1-5; abundance: .; v_gene: TRBV19; d_gene: TRBD1
CDR3aa: CASSRVANTGELFF; CDR3nt: TGCGCCAGCAGTCGGGTAGCGAACACCGGGGAGCTGTTTTTT; j_gene: TRBJ2-2; abundance: many; v_gene: TRBV5-1; d_gene: .
CDR3aa: CSVEGTGGEAFF; CDR3nt: TGCAGCGTTGAAGGGACAGGGGGTGAAGCTTTCTTT; j_gene: TRBJ1-1; abundance: many; v_gene: TRBV29-1; d_gene: TRBD1
CDR3aa: CASSQREGQETQYF; CDR3nt: TGTGCCAGCAGTCAGCGGGAGGGCCAGGAGACCCAGTACTTC; j_gene: TRBJ2-5; abundance: .; v_gene: TRBV2; d_gene: TRBD2
CDR3aa: CATSGELGARETQYF; CDR3nt: TGTGCCACCAGCGGAGAATTGGGAGCTCGAGAGACCCAGTACTTC; j_gene: TRBJ2-5; abundance: many; v_gene: TRBV15; d_gene: .
CDR3aa: CASSRDYPLADTQYF; CDR3nt: TGTGCCAGCAGCCGGGACTACCCTTTGGCGGATACGCAGTATTTT; j_gene: TRBJ2-3; abundance: many; v_gene: TRBV7-2; d_gene: TRBD2
CDR3aa: CASTMLGGAGNYGYTF; CDR3nt: TGTGCCAGCACCATGCTAGGGGGCGCCGGGAACTATGGCTACACCTTC; j_gene: TRBJ1-2; abundance: many; v_gene: TRBV28; d_gene: TRBD1
CDR3aa: CASRKGSGSYEQYF; CDR3nt: TGTGCCAGCAGGAAAGGCAGCGGTTCCTACGAGCAGTACTTC; j_gene: TRBJ2-7; abundance: many; v_gene: TRBV27; d_gene: .
CDR3aa: CATRYSGNTIYF; CDR3nt: TGTGCCACCCGCTACTCTGGAAACACCATATATTTT; j_gene: TRBJ1-3; abundance: many; v_gene: TRBV6-1; d_gene: .
CDR3aa: CASSLGSGESGYTF; CDR3nt: TGCGCCAGCAGCTTGGGTTCAGGGGAAAGTGGCTACACCTTC; j_gene: TRBJ1-2; abundance: many; v_gene: TRBV5-1; d_gene: .
CDR3aa: CASSLSRGIDTQYF; CDR3nt: TGTGCCAGCAGCTTGTCTCGGGGAATAGATACGCAGTATTTT; j_gene: TRBJ2-3; abundance: many; v_gene: TRBV7-8; d_gene: .
CDR3aa: CASSLERVRSTDTQYF; CDR3nt: TGTGCCAGCAGCCTTGAGCGGGTTAGGAGCACAGATACGCAGTATTTT; j_gene: TRBJ2-3; abundance: many; v_gene: TRBV7-8; d_gene: .
CDR3aa: CASSSTKGTNYGYTF; CDR3nt: TGTGCCAGCAGCTCTACTAAGGGGACTAACTATGGCTACACCTTC; j_gene: TRBJ1-2; abundance: many; v_gene: TRBV7-9; d_gene: .
CDR3aa: CASSPAGVRTGELFF; CDR3nt: TGTGCCAGCAGTCCCGCGGGGGTCAGGACCGGGGAGCTGTTTTTT; j_gene: TRBJ2-2; abundance: many; v_gene: TRBV28; d_gene: TRBD2
CDR3aa: CASSSGTPGHEQFF; CDR3nt: TGTGCCAGCAGCTCCGGGACCCCGGGACATGAGCAGTTCTTC; j_gene: TRBJ2-1; abundance: many; v_gene: TRBV13; d_gene: .
CDR3aa: CASPLDRAYEQYF; CDR3nt: TGTGCCAGCCCGCTGGACAGAGCCTACGAGCAGTACTTC; j_gene: TRBJ2-7; abundance: few; v_gene: TRBV18; d_gene: .
CDR3aa: CSVGSRDYGYTF; CDR3nt: TGCAGCGTTGGGTCCAGGGACTATGGCTACACCTTC; j_gene: TRBJ1-2; abundance: many; v_gene: TRBV29-1; d_gene: .
CDR3aa: CASSLPGTSGVIPYEQYF; CDR3nt: TGTGCCAGCAGCTTACCCGGGACTAGCGGGGTTATCCCCTACGAGCAGTACTTC; j_gene: TRBJ2-7; abundance: many; v_gene: TRBV7-8; d_gene: TRBD2
CDR3aa: CASSTGLGLPDTQYF; CDR3nt: TGTGCCAGTAGTACGGGACTTGGATTGCCCGATACGCAGTATTTT; j_gene: TRBJ2-3; abundance: many; v_gene: TRBV19; d_gene: .
CDR3aa: CASSERALGNQPQHF; CDR3nt: TGTGCCAGCAGTGAAAGGGCCTTAGGGAATCAGCCCCAGCATTTT; j_gene: TRBJ1-5; abundance: few; v_gene: TRBV2; d_gene: .
CDR3aa: CASSSSGTGDFNEQFF; CDR3nt: TGTGCCAGCAGCTCCTCCGGGACAGGGGATTTCAATGAGCAGTTCTTC; j_gene: TRBJ2-1; abundance: few; v_gene: TRBV7-9; d_gene: TRBD1
CDR3aa: CASSPGAERSPLHF; CDR3nt: TGTGCCAGCAGCCCCGGGGCCGAGAGGTCACCCCTCCACTTT; j_gene: TRBJ1-6; abundance: many; v_gene: TRBV12-3/TRBV12-4; d_gene: .
CDR3aa: CASSQGGERGAVAQHF; CDR3nt: TGTGCCAGCAGCCAGGGGGGGGAGAGGGGGGCAGTGGCCCAGCATTTT; j_gene: TRBJ1-5; abundance: .; v_gene: TRBV3-1; d_gene: .
CDR3aa: CASRNRDRRPSGNTIYF; CDR3nt: TGTGCCAGCAGGAACCGGGACAGGCGACCCTCTGGAAACACCATATATTTT; j_gene: TRBJ1-3; abundance: many; v_gene: TRBV28; d_gene: TRBD1
CDR3aa: CASSFGGENTEAFF; CDR3nt: TGCGCCAGCAGCTTTGGGGGGGAGAACACTGAAGCTTTCTTT; j_gene: TRBJ1-1; abundance: many; v_gene: TRBV5-1; d_gene: .
CDR3aa: CASSHIAGGSPGELFF; CDR3nt: TGTGCCAGCAGTCATATAGCGGGGGGGTCCCCCGGGGAGCTGTTTTTT; j_gene: TRBJ2-2; abundance: few; v_gene: TRBV2; d_gene: TRBD2
CDR3aa: CASTRQVSYYEQYF; CDR3nt: TGTGCCAGCACTCGACAGGTTTCGTATTACGAGCAGTACTTC; j_gene: TRBJ2-7; abundance: many; v_gene: TRBV2; d_gene: .
CDR3aa: CASSLGWLANYGYTF; CDR3nt: TGTGCCAGCAGCTTAGGATGGTTAGCTAACTATGGCTACACCTTC; j_gene: TRBJ1-2; abundance: many; v_gene: TRBV7-2; d_gene: .
CDR3aa: CASSPDGDNQPQHF; CDR3nt: TGCGCCAGCAGCCCGGACGGAGACAATCAGCCCCAGCATTTT; j_gene: TRBJ1-5; abundance: .; v_gene: TRBV5-1; d_gene: .
CDR3aa: CATSNSQGEQFF; CDR3nt: TGTGCCACCAGCAACAGCCAGGGCGAGCAGTTCTTC; j_gene: TRBJ2-1; abundance: many; v_gene: TRBV15; d_gene: .
CDR3aa: CASSLLPNTGELFF; CDR3nt: TGTGCCAGCAGCTTGCTACCGAACACCGGGGAGCTGTTTTTT; j_gene: TRBJ2-2; abundance: many; v_gene: TRBV5-8; d_gene: .
CDR3aa: CASSFRTSGGAWDEQFF; CDR3nt: TGTGCCAGCAGCTTTCGGACTAGCGGGGGAGCCTGGGATGAGCAGTTCTTC; j_gene: TRBJ2-1; abundance: many; v_gene: TRBV11-3; d_gene: TRBD2
CDR3aa: CAISEKGRRDYGYTF; CDR3nt: TGTGCCATCAGTGAGAAAGGGCGGCGGGACTATGGCTACACCTTC; j_gene: TRBJ1-2; abundance: .; v_gene: TRBV10-3; d_gene: .
CDR3aa: CASRMSGRNTGELFF; CDR3nt: TGTGCCAGCAGGATGAGCGGGAGGAACACCGGGGAGCTGTTTTTT; j_gene: TRBJ2-2; abundance: many; v_gene: TRBV13; d_gene: TRBD2
CDR3aa: CASRDRPNTEALF; CDR3nt: TGTGCCAGCAGGGACAGGCCGAACACTGAAGCTCTCTTT; j_gene: TRBJ1-1; abundance: .; v_gene: TRBV28; d_gene: TRBD1
CDR3aa: CASSLNPHTSGRVNTGELFF; CDR3nt: TGCGCCAGCAGCTTGAATCCTCACACTAGCGGGAGGGTCAACACCGGGGAGCTGTTTTTT; j_gene: TRBJ2-2; abundance: many; v_gene: TRBV5-1; d_gene: TRBD2
CDR3aa: CASSSEGGGYTF; CDR3nt: TGTGCCAGCAGTTCGGAAGGGGGTGGCTACACCTTC; j_gene: TRBJ1-2; abundance: many; v_gene: TRBV11-2; d_gene: .
CDR3aa: CSVTTGENTEAFF; CDR3nt: TGCAGCGTGACGACAGGAGAGAACACTGAAGCTTTCTTT; j_gene: TRBJ1-1; abundance: few; v_gene: TRBV29-1; d_gene: .
CDR3aa: CAISESSREETQYF; CDR3nt: TGTGCCATCAGTGAGTCGAGCAGGGAAGAGACCCAGTACTTC; j_gene: TRBJ2-5; abundance: many; v_gene: TRBV10-3; d_gene: .
CDR3aa: CASSNRALIGNTEAFF; CDR3nt: TGTGCCAGCAGCAACCGGGCCCTAATCGGAAACACTGAAGCTTTCTTT; j_gene: TRBJ1-1; abundance: many; v_gene: TRBV7-9; d_gene: .
CDR3aa: CSAGGGTDTQYF; CDR3nt: TGCAGTGCTGGTGGGGGGACAGATACGCAGTATTTT; j_gene: TRBJ2-3; abundance: many; v_gene: TRBV20-1; d_gene: .
CDR3aa: CASSVGGRLADTQYF; CDR3nt: TGTGCCAGCAGCGTCGGCGGGAGACTTGCAGATACGCAGTATTTT; j_gene: TRBJ2-3; abundance: .; v_gene: TRBV9; d_gene: TRBD2
CDR3aa: CASSLNLDRSPAGGLGYGYTF; CDR3nt: TGTGCCAGCAGTTTAAACCTCGACCGGTCCCCTGCAGGGGGCCTAGGGTATGGCTACACCTTC; j_gene: TRBJ1-2; abundance: many; v_gene: TRBV12-3/TRBV12-4; d_gene: TRBD1
CDR3aa: CASSVQAVPKLSHEQYF; CDR3nt: TGTGCCAGCAGTGTTCAAGCTGTGCCCAAACTTTCTCACGAGCAGTACTTC; j_gene: TRBJ2-7; abundance: many; v_gene: TRBV2; d_gene: .
CDR3aa: CASSGGAQDMNTEAFF; CDR3nt: TGTGCCAGCAGCGGGGGGGCCCAAGACATGAACACTGAAGCTTTCTTT; j_gene: TRBJ1-1; abundance: .; v_gene: TRBV9; d_gene: .
CDR3aa: CSARDFWTQEYTF; CDR3nt: TGCAGTGCTAGAGATTTTTGGACTCAAGAGTACACCTTC; j_gene: TRBJ1-2; abundance: .; v_gene: TRBV20-1; d_gene: .
CDR3aa: CSARGPALQEAFF; CDR3nt: TGCAGTGCTAGGGGGCCGGCTCTTCAGGAAGCTTTCTTT; j_gene: TRBJ1-1; abundance: .; v_gene: TRBV20-1; d_gene: .
CDR3aa: CASSLGTSTYEQYF; CDR3nt: TGTGCCAGCAGCTTGGGTACAAGTACCTACGAGCAGTACTTC; j_gene: TRBJ2-7; abundance: .; v_gene: TRBV7-6; d_gene: .